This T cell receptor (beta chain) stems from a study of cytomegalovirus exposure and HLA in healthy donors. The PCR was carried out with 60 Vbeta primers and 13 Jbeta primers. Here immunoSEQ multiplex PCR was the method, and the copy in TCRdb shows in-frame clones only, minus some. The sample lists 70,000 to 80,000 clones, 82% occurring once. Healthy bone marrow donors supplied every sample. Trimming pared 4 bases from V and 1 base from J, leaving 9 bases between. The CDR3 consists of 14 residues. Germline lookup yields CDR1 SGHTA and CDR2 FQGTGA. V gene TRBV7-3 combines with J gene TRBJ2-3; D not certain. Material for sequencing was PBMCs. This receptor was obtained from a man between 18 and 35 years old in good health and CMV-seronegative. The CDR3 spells CASSSTLGTDTQYF. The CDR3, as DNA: TGTGCCAGCAGCTCCACTCTGGGCACAGATACGCAGTATTTT. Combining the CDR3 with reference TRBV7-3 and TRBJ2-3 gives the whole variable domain GAGVSQTPSNKVTEKGKYVELRCDPISGHTALYWYRQSLGQGPEFLIYFQGTGAADDSGLPNDRFFAVRPEGSVSTLKIQRTERGDSAVYLCASSSTLGTDTQYFGPGTRLTVL.